A single sample gave rise to the 4 T cell receptor beta chains below, sequenced in a study of shared clonotypes between healthy human individuals. Repertoires were generated with immunoSEQ multiplex PCR, while TCRdb's copy carries only in-frame clones and drops some. This table has roughly 1,100,000 clones, 65% to 75% appearing once. The sequenced sample consisted of memory CD4+ T cells sorted from blood. Subset of the sample: CD45RA-negative fraction. These TCRs come from a man aged 18-30 years in good health.

This chain connects TRBV7-6 to TRBJ2-5; D unresolved. V lost 5 bases and J lost 1, with 8 bases in between. There are 13 residues in the CDR3. Germline values: CDR1 SGHVS, CDR2 FNYEAQ. CDR3 region: CASSPGIQETQYF. The CDR3 region has the DNA TGTGCCAGCAGCCCGGGTATCCAAGAGACCCAGTACTTC.

The V call is TRBV30, the J call TRBJ2-1, with D possibly being TRBD2 (6 bases). Germline V gene lookup returns CDR1 GTSNPN and CDR2 SVGIG (reference sequence). V gave up 2 bases and J gave up 7 bases, with 15 bases separating them. The CDR3 is 14 residues long. CDR3 DNA sequence: TGTGCCTGGAGTCCTCTCTTTGGGGGGAATGAGCAGTTCTTC. Its translation is CAWSPLFGGNEQFF.

This chain joins TRBV30 and TRBJ1-1; unclear D gene. Trimming pared 0 bases from V and 3 bases from J, leaving 5 bases between. CDR1 GTSNPN and CDR2 SVGIG come from the germline V gene (reference sequence). This CDR3 spans 12 amino acids. CDR3 sequence reads: CAWSVLDTEAFF. The CDR3 DNA reads TGTGCCTGGAGTGTATTGGACACTGAAGCTTTCTTT.

Comment on this clone: One junction end does not reproduce the germline sequence, and a read error may be involved. The rearrangement uses TRBV7-2 and TRBJ2-1; no clear D gene. Germline loops: CDR1 SGHTA, CDR2 FQGNSA. The CDR3 has 14 residues. The CDR3 DNA reads as TGTGCCAGCAGCCCCCTCAGTTCCTCCAATGAGCAGTTCTTC. It encodes CASSPLSSSNEQFF.